This record covers a single T cell receptor (beta chain). Its target is unknown. The data originate from a study of T cell responses to AZD1222 COVID-19 vaccine. The V end lost 4 bases, the J end lost 0 bases, and 17 bases lay between the germline ends. Germline V gene sequence: CDR1 SGHNT, CDR2 YYREEE (reference sequence). The CDR3 is 16 amino acids. Only in-frame clones appear in the TCRdb table, and some are missing; sequencing was by immunoSEQ multiplex PCR. Among more than 95,000 clones, about 87% were seen once, and the ten largest hold about 5%. Study findings and constraints: Spike-spanning, vaccine-associated CD4 TCRs were dominant at 160-218 and 743-854. Repertoire sampling was restricted to post-peak T cell response timepoints.

This clonotype was obtained from an adult in good health. The chain is built from TRBV5-4 and TRBJ2-7, with D maybe TRBD2 (6 bases). The sequencing used peripheral blood, collected on day 0 of AZD1222 vaccination. This chain's CDR3 is CASSPRRGPSSYEQYF. The CDR3, as DNA: TGTGCCAGCAGCCCGCGGCGGGGTCCCAGCTCCTACGAGCAGTACTTC.